The rows below give T cell receptor beta chains drawn from one sample of a study of OX40 agonist ivuxolimab in advanced cancers. TCRdb keeps only in-frame clones here, not all; method: immunoSEQ multiplex PCR. The table has about 48,000 clones, 85% to 90% seen once. Material: CD4+ or CD8+ T cells sorted from blood, obtained in a trial of the OX40 agonist ivuxolimab. The receptors shown here come from an adult with an advanced solid tumor such as melanoma, head and neck, liver or kidney cancer. The CDR3 runs from the conserved cysteine through the conserved F or W. Fields, in order: V gene, J gene, clone size, D gene, CDR3 DNA, CDR3 protein. A D gene is named only where the DNA matches it firmly. Only some rows state a clone size, as once, few, many or a class for expanded clones.

TRBV25-1,TRBJ2-1,-,-,TGTGCCAGCAGTGGTGTTGGGACATGGCCTATCTTC,CASSGVGTWPIF
TRBV19,TRBJ2-7,-,TRBD1,TGTGCCAGTAGTATATCGGGACAGGGAGGTCGCGAGCAGTACTTC,CASSISGQGGREQYF
TRBV4-1,TRBJ1-4,-,TRBD1,TGCGCCAGCAGCCAAGAGACAGGGGGTTGGGAAAAACTGTTTTTT,CASSQETGGWEKLFF
TRBV23-1,TRBJ2-5,once,TRBD1,TGCGCCAGCAGTCAATCGGTGGACAGGAGCCTAGGCAGGGAGACCCAGTACTTC,CASSQSVDRSLGRETQYF
TRBV6-5,TRBJ1-4,-,-,TGTGCCAGCAGTTACCAGGCTTATACCGGGAAACTGTTTTTT,CASSYQAYTGKLFF
TRBV5-1,TRBJ2-5,-,-,TGCGCCAGCAGCTTAGTTGGGGCAGTACAAGAGACCCAGTACTTC,CASSLVGAVQETQYF
TRBV27,TRBJ2-2,-,-,TGTGCCAGCAGTTTATCGCGGGGGCGAGGCACCGGGGAGCTGTTTTTT,CASSLSRGRGTGELFF
TRBV6-1,TRBJ2-1,-,TRBD1,TGTGCCAGCAGCCGGGACAGCTCCTACAATGAGCAGTTCTTC,CASSRDSSYNEQFF
TRBV5-6,TRBJ2-3,-,-,TGTGCCAGCAGCTTGGGTTTAGGCAGCACAGATACGCAGTATTTT,CASSLGLGSTDTQYF
TRBV11-2,TRBJ1-2,-,-,TGTGCCAGCAACTTAGAGGGCGGATATGGCTACACCTTC,CASNLEGGYGYTF
TRBV5-1,TRBJ2-7,-,-,TGCGCCAGCAGCTTGCGAGGTTTGCGACAGGCCGTCTACGAGCAGTACTTC,CASSLRGLRQAVYEQYF
TRBV7-2,TRBJ2-3,-,-,TGTGCCAGCAGCTTAGTCGCAGGGGGCACAGATACGCAGTATTTT,CASSLVAGGTDTQYF
TRBV7-2,TRBJ2-3,-,TRBD2,TGTGCCAGCAGCTTCCCAGTAGCGGGAGGGCCGATAAATACGCAGTATTTT,CASSFPVAGGPINTQYF
TRBV9,TRBJ2-3,-,TRBD2,TGTGCCAGCAGCGTAGGACTAGCGAACACAGATACGCAGTATTTT,CASSVGLANTDTQYF
TRBV6-1,TRBJ1-2,medium-sized,-,TGTGCCAATTCCCGGGCCCCTAACTATGGCTACACCTTC,CANSRAPNYGYTF
TRBV5-1,TRBJ2-1,-,TRBD2,TGCGCCAGCATTCGGGGGGGCCGAGACAATGAGCAGTTCTTC,CASIRGGRDNEQFF